One sample yielded the 28 T cell receptor beta chains listed below, sequenced in a study of blood T cell repertoires in COVID-19. Clones were sequenced by immunoSEQ multiplex PCR, and TCRdb holds only the in-frame ones, with some missing. The sample has 72,000 or so clones; over 75% are singletons. Sequencing input: peripheral blood. The receptors stem from a woman at least 80 years old with acute or convalescent COVID-19.

The gene calls are TRBV27 and TRBJ1-1; 10 positions match TRBD1. This CDR3 is 13 amino acids long. Germline-derived CDR1 and CDR2 are MNHEY and SMNVEV (reference sequence). Losses at the gene ends were 2 bases for V and 12 bases for J; bases not matched to a gene: 6. DNA of the CDR3: TGTGCCAGCAGTTTAAGGGACAGGGGTTCGCCTTTCTTT. This sequence encodes CASSLRDRGSPFF.

V usage is TRBV5-4 and J usage is TRBJ1-2, with 7 bases lining up with TRBD1. This CDR3 is built from 14 residues. CDR1 is SGHNT, CDR2 YYREEE, per germline (reference sequence). Trimming cost V 4 bases and J 4 bases; bases outside gene matches: 7. CDR3 in amino acids: CASSKGTAIYGYTF. The CDR3 region has the DNA TGTGCCAGCAGCAAAGGGACAGCGATCTATGGCTACACCTTC.

This clone was observed a handful of times. The chain combines TRBV2 with TRBJ2-2; tentatively, D is TRBD2 (6 bases). Deletions cut 10 bases from V and 7 bases from J, with 16 bases between. The CDR3 totals 13 residues. The germline gives CDR1 SNHLY, CDR2 FYNNEI. CDR3 loop: CATRLVLGGELFF. The CDR3 coding sequence is TGTGCCACCCGACTAGTCCTAGGCGGGGAGCTGTTTTTT.

V gene TRBV5-4 combines with J gene TRBJ2-5; a weak D match, TRBD2 (6 bases). Trimming cost V 0 bases and J 4 bases, with 7 bases left between them. CDR1 is SGHNT, CDR2 YYREEE, per germline (reference sequence). The CDR3 runs to 13 residues. The CDR3: CASSLAEGETQYF. The CDR3 region has the DNA TGTGCCAGCAGCTTGGCGGAGGGAGAGACCCAGTACTTC.

This clone occurred once. This rearrangement joins TRBV6-5 to TRBJ1-5; D may be TRBD1 (5 bases). The CDR3 contains 12 residues. Germline V CDR1 and CDR2: MNHEY, SVGAGI. V was pared by 6 bases and J by 9 bases, with 12 bases between. The CDR3 is CASSRGGWPQHF. In DNA, the CDR3 is TGTGCCAGCAGCCGCGGGGGGTGGCCCCAGCATTTT.

The V call is TRBV5-1, the J call TRBJ1-3; 9 nucleotides match TRBD1. Losses at the gene ends were 0 bases for V and 0 bases for J; bases not matched to a gene: 16. The germline V gene has CDR1 SGHRS and CDR2 YFSETQ. This CDR3 contains 21 residues. The CDR3: CASSLAPGQGGSKSSGNTIYF. As DNA, the CDR3 is TGCGCCAGCAGCTTGGCCCCGGGACAGGGAGGTTCCAAAAGCTCTGGAAACACCATATATTTT.

V gene TRBV18 combines with J gene TRBJ1-3; D uncertain. Trimming removed 1 base from V and 0 bases from J, with 10 bases in between. The CDR3 is made up of 16 amino acids. Germline CDR1 and CDR2: KGHSH and LQKENI. The CDR3 region is CASSPLAPSSGNTIYF. DNA of the CDR3: TGTGCCAGCTCACCACTGGCGCCTAGCTCTGGAAACACCATATATTTT.

CDR3 loop: CASSSSGLSSTDTQYF. CDR3 bases: TGTGCCAGCAGCTCCTCCGGACTATCTAGCACAGATACGCAGTATTTT. The rearrangement links TRBV9 to TRBJ2-3; possibly TRBD2 for D (6 bases). CDR1 and CDR2 (germline): SGDLS, YYNGEE. The CDR3 has 16 amino acids. The V gene lost 4 bases and the J gene lost 0 bases, with 15 bases spanning the gap.

The chain links TRBV10-1 to TRBJ2-2, with D uncertain. The V and J ends lost 4 bases and 2 bases respectively, with 17 bases between them. This CDR3 is 17 amino acids long. CDR1 and CDR2 (germline): WNHNN, SYGVQD (reference sequence). CDR3 nucleotides: TGCGCCAGCAGTGCCCGTAGTCCCCCTCCTAACACCGGGGAGCTGTTTTTT. Translating it yields CASSARSPPPNTGELFF.

The chain has TRBV27 and TRBJ2-7, with D possibly TRBD2 on 5 matching bases. The CDR3 is 14 amino acids. V lost 2 bases to trimming and J lost 3 bases, with 11 bases between them. Germline CDR1 and CDR2: MNHEY and SMNVEV (reference sequence). CDR3 loop: CASSLEADIYEQYF. The CDR3 bases are TGTGCCAGCAGTTTAGAAGCGGATATCTACGAGCAGTACTTC.

CDR3 DNA: TGTGCCAGCAGTCGAGGGACTAGCGCATACAATGAGCAGTTCTTC. It is translated as CASSRGTSAYNEQFF. The gene calls are TRBV7-3 and TRBJ2-1; 10 bases align to TRBD2. The germline CDR1 and CDR2 sequences are SGHTA and FQGTGA. Trimming cost V 6 bases and J 4 bases; bases outside gene matches: 6. The CDR3 length is 15 residues.

This clone was detected once. V and J are TRBV5-8 and TRBJ1-5, with 7 bases that match TRBD1. Germline CDR1 is SGHTS and CDR2 is YDEGEE. With 3 bases clipped from V and 4 bases from J, the junction kept 10 bases outside the gene matches. The CDR3 is 16 residues long. CDR3 in amino acids: CASSSRTGNYNQPQHF. The CDR3 DNA is TGTGCCAGCAGCTCGCGGACAGGAAATTATAATCAGCCCCAGCATTTT.

This clone was observed a single time. In DNA, the CDR3 is TGTGCCAGTAGTATAGCGGGGGGCGAGCCCCAGCATTTT. Translation gives CASSIAGGEPQHF. V and J are TRBV19 and TRBJ1-5, with D possibly TRBD1 on 6 matching bases. The CDR3 runs to 13 residues. V was clipped by 1 base and J by 8 bases, with 9 bases between them. Germline-derived CDR1 and CDR2 are LNHDA and SQIVND (reference sequence).

CDR3 DNA sequence: TGTGCCAGCAGTTTGCGGGCCTCGTCCACTGAAGCTTTCTTT. This codes for CASSLRASSTEAFF. The chain links TRBV6-5 to TRBJ1-1; D is unresolved. Germline V lookup: CDR1 MNHEY, CDR2 SVGAGI. The CDR3 covers 14 residues. V lost 4 bases and J 4 bases, leaving 13 bases between the germline ends.

The rearrangement joins TRBV19 to TRBJ2-3, with a tentative D call TRBD2 (6 bases). The CDR3 consists of 17 residues. V was trimmed by 3 bases and J by 2 bases, leaving 18 bases between them. Per germline, CDR1 LNHDA and CDR2 SQIVND (reference sequence). CDR3 in DNA: TGTGCCAGTAGTATGTCGGGTCGCGGGGCTCTCACAGATACGCAGTATTTT. Its protein product is CASSMSGRGALTDTQYF.

This clone has only a few counts. The chain links TRBV9 to TRBJ1-5; D is unresolved. CDR1 is SGDLS, CDR2 YYNGEE, per germline. V lost 2 bases to trimming and J lost 3 bases, with 12 bases between them. This CDR3 has 15 amino acids. The CDR3 loop is CASSVGPQDNQPQHF. The CDR3 DNA reads TGTGCCAGCAGCGTCGGTCCCCAAGACAATCAGCCCCAGCATTTT.

This clone appeared a single time. The chain uses TRBV6-2 or TRBV6-3 and TRBJ2-1; 14 positions match TRBD2. J lost 8 bases, V lost 4 bases, and 10 bases had no gene match. Germline CDR1 reads MNHEY; CDR2 reads SVGEGT. This CDR3 has 17 residues. CDR3 in DNA: TGTGCCAGCAGTTCCCGACTAGCGGGGGGGCATGGCGATGAGCAGTTCTTC. Protein sequence: CASSSRLAGGHGDEQFF.

The chain uses TRBV3-1 (or the pseudogene TRBV3-2) and TRBJ1-2; 10 bases are a match to TRBD1. V lost 4 bases, J lost 5 bases, and 7 bases stayed unmatched. CDR3 length: 15 residues. Germline V gives CDR1 LGHDT, CDR2 YNNKEL (reference sequence). The CDR3 here is CASSLTGTGEYGYTF. The CDR3 coding sequence is TGTGCCAGCAGCCTAACCGGGACAGGGGAATATGGCTACACCTTC.

This clone occurred once. The chain is built from TRBV2 and TRBJ1-2; 9 nucleotides agree with TRBD1. The CDR3 length is 14 residues. Germline CDR1 SNHLY, CDR2 FYNNEI. V lost 5 bases, J lost 6 bases, and 7 bases stayed unmatched. CDR3 nucleotide sequence: TGTGCCAGCAGTCGGACAGGGGAGACCAATGGCTACACCTTC. Encoded protein: CASSRTGETNGYTF.

This chain uses TRBV6-1 with TRBJ2-2; TRBD1 aligns across 8 bases. CDR1 is MNHNS, CDR2 SASEGT, per germline. CDR3 length: 17 amino acids. V shed 1 base, J shed 1 base, and the junction held 5 bases outside the gene matches. Written as DNA, the CDR3 is TGTGCCAGCAGTGAAGTGGGGACAGGCCTGAACACCGGGGAGCTGTTTTTT. Amino acid sequence: CASSEVGTGLNTGELFF.

This clone was observed a handful of times. This chain joins TRBV7-9 and TRBJ1-4; D ambiguous. CDR1 SEHNR and CDR2 FQNEAQ come from the germline V gene (reference sequence). Trimming took 0 bases from V and 5 from J, leaving 4 bases between them. The CDR3 is made up of 13 amino acids. The CDR3 loop reads CASSLAANEKLFF. The CDR3 DNA reads as TGTGCCAGCAGCTTAGCGGCAAATGAAAAACTGTTTTTT.

The chain has TRBV28 and TRBJ1-2; D might be TRBD1 (6 bases). V dropped 2 bases and J dropped 10 bases, with 14 bases sitting between them. Germline CDR1 and CDR2: MDHEN and SYDVKM. This CDR3 has 13 amino acids. The CDR3 loop is CASSLRTGYFYTF. In DNA, the CDR3 is TGTGCCAGCAGTTTACGTACAGGGTATTTCTACACCTTC.

This chain uses TRBV5-1 with TRBJ1-3, with 9 nucleotides matching TRBD1. This CDR3 region has 17 residues. The junction had 8 bases not matched to a gene; V was cut back by 4 bases and J by 0 bases. Germline values: CDR1 SGHRS, CDR2 YFSETQ. The DNA of the CDR3 is TGCGCCAGCAGCACCGGGACAGGGACCCCCTCTGGAAACACCATATATTTT. Protein product: CASSTGTGTPSGNTIYF.

V is TRBV19 and J is TRBJ2-4; D is perhaps TRBD2 (5 bases). Germline V gives CDR1 LNHDA, CDR2 SQIVND (reference sequence). V lost 7 bases and J 0 bases, leaving 10 bases between the germline ends. This CDR3 has 14 residues. CDR3 loop: CASIDRGAKNIQYF. The DNA for the CDR3 is TGTGCCAGTATCGACCGGGGAGCCAAAAACATTCAGTACTTC. The full variable domain, rest sourced from reference TRBV19 and TRBJ2-4, is DGGITQSPKYLFRKEGQNVTLSCEQNLNHDAMYWYRQDPGQGLRLIYYSQIVNDFQKGDIAEGYSVSREKKESFPLTVTSAQKNPTAFYLCASIDRGAKNIQYFGAGTRLSVL.

V and J are TRBV9 and TRBJ2-2; weak D call: TRBD2 (6 bases). The ends were cut back, 0 bases at V and 5 bases at J, with 8 bases in the middle. The germline CDR1 and CDR2 sequences are SGDLS and YYNGEE. CDR3 length equals 14 residues. In DNA, the CDR3 is TGTGCCAGCAGCGTAGATGGGAGGACCGGGGAGCTGTTTTTT. This sequence encodes CASSVDGRTGELFF. Full variable domain (rest looked up from reference TRBV9 and TRBJ2-2): DSGVTQTPKHLITATGQRVTLRCSPRSGDLSVYWYQQSLDQGLQFLIQYYNGEERAKGNILERFSAQQFPDLHSELNLSSLELGDSALYFCASSVDGRTGELFFGEGSRLTVL.

The V and J genes are TRBV3-1 (or the pseudogene TRBV3-2) and TRBJ1-3, with D unresolved. The ends were cut back, 0 bases at V and 7 bases at J, with 7 bases in the middle. Germline V CDR1 and CDR2: LGHDT, YNNKEL (reference sequence). The CDR3 spans 13 residues. In DNA, the CDR3 is TGTGCCAGCAGCCAAGATAGATCCAACACCATATATTTT. Encoded protein: CASSQDRSNTIYF.

This clone showed up just once. The chain carries TRBV27 and TRBJ1-6; D is perhaps TRBD1 (5 bases). This CDR3 has 13 residues. The germline CDR1 and CDR2 sequences are MNHEY and SMNVEV (reference sequence). Trimming stripped 7 bases from V and 7 bases from J, with 11 bases between. The CDR3 DNA follows: TGTGCCAGCACATCCAGGGCGAATTCACCCCTCCACTTT. It specifies CASTSRANSPLHF.

The CDR3 nucleotides read TGTGCCAGCTCTAGAGGGATGGGGGAAAAACTGTTTTTT. Its protein is CASSRGMGEKLFF. V usage is TRBV28 and J usage is TRBJ1-4; D is undetermined. This CDR3 has 13 amino acids. Germline CDR1 reads MDHEN; CDR2 reads SYDVKM. Trimming cost V 8 bases and J 8 bases, with 15 bases left between them.